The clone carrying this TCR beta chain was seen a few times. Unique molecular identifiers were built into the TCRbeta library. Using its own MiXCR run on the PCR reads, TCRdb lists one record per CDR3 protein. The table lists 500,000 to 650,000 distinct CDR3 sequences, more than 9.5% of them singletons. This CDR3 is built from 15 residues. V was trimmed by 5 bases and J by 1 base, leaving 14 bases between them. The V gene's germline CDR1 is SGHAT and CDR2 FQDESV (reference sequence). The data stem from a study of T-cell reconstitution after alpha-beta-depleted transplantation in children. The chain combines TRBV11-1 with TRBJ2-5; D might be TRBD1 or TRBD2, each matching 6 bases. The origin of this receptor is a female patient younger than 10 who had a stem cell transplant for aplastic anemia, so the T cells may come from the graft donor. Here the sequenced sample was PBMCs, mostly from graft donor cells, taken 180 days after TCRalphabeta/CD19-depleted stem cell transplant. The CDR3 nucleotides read TGTGCCAGCAGCCAAACGGGGGCCGTCCAAGAGACCCAGTACTTC. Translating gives CASSQTGAVQETQYF. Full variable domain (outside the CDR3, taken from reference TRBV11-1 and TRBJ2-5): EAEVAQSPRYKITEKSQAVAFWCDPISGHATLYWYRQILGQGPELLVQFQDESVVDDSQLPKDRFSAERLKGVDSTLKIQPAELGDSAMYLCASSQTGAVQETQYFGPGTRLLVL.